The 4 T cell receptor beta chains listed next were all sequenced from one sample in a study of cytomegalovirus exposure and HLA in healthy donors. The PCR used 60 Vbeta and 13 Jbeta primers. Measured with immunoSEQ multiplex PCR; TCRdb has only the in-frame clones, and not every one. This table has around 180,000 clones, roughly 80% appearing once. The sequencing input was PBMCs. Receptors were obtained from a man aged 25-45 years in good health and CMV-seropositive.

The sample holds one count of this clone. The chain is built from TRBV14 and TRBJ2-2, with 7 bases aligning to TRBD1. Trimming cost V 2 bases and J 4 bases; bases outside gene matches: 7. The germline V gene encodes CDR1 SGHDN and CDR2 FVKESK. The CDR3 loop spans 16 amino acids. CDR3 in amino acids: CASSQRTGQGTGELFF. The CDR3 coding sequence is TGTGCCAGCAGCCAACGGACAGGCCAGGGCACCGGGGAGCTGTTTTTT.

Concerning this clone: Other DNA sequences from this sample encode an identical CDR3 as well. CDR3 loop: CASSFLGEAGGPGETQYF. CDR3 DNA sequence: TGTGCCAGCAGCTTCCTTGGTGAGGCGGGAGGGCCTGGAGAGACCCAGTACTTC. V gene TRBV2 combines with J gene TRBJ2-5, with 9 nucleotides matching TRBD2. This CDR3 is built from 18 residues. Germline V gives CDR1 SNHLY, CDR2 FYNNEI. Trimming removed 6 bases from V and 4 bases from J; junction bases left unmatched: 18.

J is TRBJ2-1 and V is TRBV25-1; D perhaps matches TRBD2 (6 bases). Germline loops: CDR1 MGHDK, CDR2 SYGVNS. This CDR3 comprises 16 residues. Trimming stripped 6 bases from V and 0 bases from J, with 15 bases between. Here the CDR3 reads CASSAYDGSSYNEQFF. The DNA for the CDR3 is TGTGCCAGCAGCGCATACGACGGGAGCTCCTACAATGAGCAGTTCTTC.

The chain uses TRBV7-9 and TRBJ1-1; no reliable D call. In germline, CDR1 is SEHNR, CDR2 FQNEAQ (reference sequence). The CDR3 is 13 residues long. V was cut by 7 bases and J by 5 bases, with 14 bases left in between. The chain's CDR3 is CASTLFAGTEAFF. The CDR3 nucleotides are TGTGCCAGCACACTATTCGCGGGGACTGAAGCTTTCTTT.